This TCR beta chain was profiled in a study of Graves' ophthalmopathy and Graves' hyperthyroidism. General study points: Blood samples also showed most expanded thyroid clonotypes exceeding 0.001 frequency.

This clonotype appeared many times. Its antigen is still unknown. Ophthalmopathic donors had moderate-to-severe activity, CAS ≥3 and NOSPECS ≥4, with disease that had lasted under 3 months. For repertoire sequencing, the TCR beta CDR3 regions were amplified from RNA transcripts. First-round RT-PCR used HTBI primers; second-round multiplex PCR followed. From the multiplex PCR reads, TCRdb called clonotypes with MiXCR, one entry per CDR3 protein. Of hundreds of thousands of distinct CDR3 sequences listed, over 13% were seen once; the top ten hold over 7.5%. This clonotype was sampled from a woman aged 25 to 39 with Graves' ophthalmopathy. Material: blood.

The CDR3 is CASSPTRLAGYEQYF. DNA for the CDR3: TGTGCCAGTAGTCCTACCCGACTAGCAGGGTACGAGCAGTACTTC. The chain links TRBV19 to TRBJ2-7; 7 bases map to TRBD2. This CDR3 has 15 residues. Germline values: CDR1 LNHDA, CDR2 SQIVND (reference sequence). Losses at the gene ends were 5 bases for V and 4 bases for J; bases not matched to a gene: 11.